The TCR beta chain under discussion was sequenced for a study of T cell responses to AZD1222 COVID-19 vaccine. In its sample, this clone was seen a few times. Its antigen is unknown. The data were produced by immunoSEQ multiplex PCR, yet TCRdb's version contains in-frame clones alone and is incomplete. The sample gives tens of thousands of clones, 80% to 95% of which show up once; around 2.9% is in the top ten. The germline V and J ends were trimmed by 2 bases and 4 bases, with 11 bases remaining between them. The CDR3 has 14 amino acids. The germline V gene has CDR1 SEHNR and CDR2 FQNEAQ (reference sequence). Study-wide findings and caveats: Donors in the cohort were predominantly white British and more often female, and clonal diversity was possibly underestimated. Of the AZD1222 recipients, only 5 or 6 were seropositive at baseline.

Analysis merged second doses at about 4 or about 12 weeks. The sequence came from an adult who received the AZD1222 COVID-19 vaccine. The genes are TRBV7-9 and TRBJ1-1; D might be TRBD1 (6 bases). The sequenced sample was peripheral blood, obtained 28 days after the second AZD1222 dose. Here the CDR3 reads CASSLYETGTEAFF. DNA of the CDR3: TGTGCCAGCAGCTTATATGAGACAGGCACTGAAGCTTTCTTT.